A single sample gave rise to the 19 T cell receptor beta chains below, sequenced in a study of siplizumab effects on memory and regulatory T cells. Data came from immunoSEQ multiplex PCR; TCRdb stores just in-frame clones and leaves some out. The sample consists of around 110,000 clones, roughly 94% of them appearing once. The sequencing input was non-Treg CD4+ T cells sorted from blood. Receptors originate from a human donor in good health.

V and J are TRBV6-5 and TRBJ1-3, with D maybe TRBD1 (6 bases). The CDR3 has 16 residues. Germline V gene data show CDR1 as MNHEY and CDR2 as SVGAGI. The germline V and J ends were trimmed by 4 bases and 9 bases, with 22 bases remaining between them. The CDR3 sequence is CASSWGSLNLGGTIYF. Here the CDR3 DNA reads TGTGCCAGCAGTTGGGGCTCCCTTAATTTAGGGGGCACCATATATTTT.

The chain's CDR3 is CASSFNSPGELFF. CDR3 in DNA: TGCGCCAGCAGCTTCAATAGCCCCGGGGAGCTGTTTTTT. The chain couples TRBV5-1 to TRBJ2-2; no definite D call. This CDR3 comprises 13 residues. V lost 2 bases to trimming and J lost 6 bases, with 8 bases between them. CDR1 is SGHRS, CDR2 YFSETQ, per germline.

The chain couples TRBV6-5 to TRBJ2-7, with no clear D. This CDR3 is built from 15 residues. The V gene's germline CDR1 is MNHEY and CDR2 SVGAGI. The ends were cut back, 5 bases at V and 3 bases at J, with 17 bases in the middle. Written as DNA, the CDR3 is TGTGCCAGCAGTAAAGACCGCGCCCCCGACTACGAGCAGTACTTC. Translating it yields CASSKDRAPDYEQYF.

The chain links TRBV6-6 to TRBJ2-3; D possibly corresponds to TRBD2 (5 bases). Trimming pared 2 bases from V and 6 bases from J, leaving 15 bases between. The CDR3 extends over 15 amino acids. CDR1 is MNHNY, CDR2 SVGAGI, per germline (reference sequence). CDR3 region: CASSYRRVDLDTQYF. DNA for the CDR3: TGTGCCAGCAGTTACAGGCGGGTTGATTTGGATACGCAGTATTTT.

J is TRBJ2-7 and V is TRBV29-1, with TRBD2 identical over 10 bases. This CDR3 is 15 amino acids long. Germline CDR1 is SQVTM and CDR2 is ANQGSEA. Trimming took 1 base from V and 4 from J; bases not matched to a gene: 7. The CDR3 coding sequence is TGCAGCGTTGAAGGTACTAGCGGGATCGGGTACGAGCAGTACTTC. This gives the protein CSVEGTSGIGYEQYF.

The chain is built from TRBV5-1 and TRBJ1-2; 7 bases agree with TRBD1. The V segment lost 4 bases and the J segment 3 bases; nucleotides outside the gene matches: 3. This CDR3 region has 13 residues. Germline lookup yields CDR1 SGHRS and CDR2 YFSETQ. CDR3 in DNA: TGCGCCAGCAGCGTCGACAGGGACTATGGCTACACCTTC. The encoded protein is CASSVDRDYGYTF. The full variable domain, its missing parts supplied by reference TRBV5-1 and TRBJ1-2, is KAGVTQTPRYLIKTRGQQVTLSCSPISGHRSVSWYQQTPGQGLQFLFEYFSETQRNKGNFPGRFSGRQFSNSRSEMNVSTLELGDSALYLCASSVDRDYGYTFGSGTRLTVV.

The rearrangement links TRBV5-1 to TRBJ2-1; D remains unclear. Germline loops: CDR1 SGHRS, CDR2 YFSETQ. The length of the CDR3 is 13 residues. V lost 0 bases and J 6 bases, leaving 7 bases between the germline ends. CDR3 loop: CASSLAPGNEQFF. The DNA for the CDR3 is TGCGCCAGCAGCTTGGCTCCAGGCAATGAGCAGTTCTTC.

V and J are TRBV6-1 and TRBJ2-2, with D perhaps being TRBD1 or TRBD2 (6 bases each). Trimming stripped 8 bases from V and 2 bases from J, with 15 bases between. This CDR3 region has 15 residues. Germline V gene data show CDR1 as MNHNS and CDR2 as SASEGT. The CDR3 coding sequence is TGTGCCAGCGTCGAAGGGGGGATAAACACCGGGGAGCTGTTTTTT. As protein: CASVEGGINTGELFF.

DNA of the CDR3: TGTGCCAGCAGTGAGAGGCCCAATCAGCCCCAGCATTTT. Amino acids: CASSERPNQPQHF. The J gene is TRBJ1-5, the V gene TRBV6-1, with D unclear. Per the germline V gene, CDR1 is MNHNS and CDR2 is SASEGT. V was cut by 3 bases and J by 3 bases, with 6 bases left in between. There are 13 residues in the CDR3.

This rearrangement joins TRBV4-1 to TRBJ2-5; TRBD2 agrees at 7 bases. This CDR3 contains 14 residues. The J segment lost 5 bases and the V segment lost 1 base, leaving 4 bases of the junction unmatched. The V gene's germline CDR1 is MGHRA and CDR2 YSYEKL. The CDR3 region has the DNA TGCGCCAGCAGCCAAGTGGTCGGGGGGGAGACCCAGTACTTC. Translation: CASSQVVGGETQYF.

The chain combines TRBV2 with TRBJ2-2; D may correspond to TRBD1 or TRBD2 (6 bases each). CDR1 and CDR2 (germline): SNHLY, FYNNEI. This CDR3 contains 14 residues. Trimming left V 3 bases short and J 5 bases short, with 10 bases between. CDR3 protein: CASSDVGGTGELFF. The CDR3 coding sequence is TGTGCCAGCAGTGATGTAGGGGGGACCGGGGAGCTGTTTTTT.

The rearrangement joins TRBV27 to TRBJ2-7; 8 bases are shared with TRBD1. The CDR3 spans 18 residues. CDR1 is MNHEY and CDR2 is SMNVEV in the germline V gene (reference sequence). Losses at the gene ends were 3 bases for V and 6 bases for J; bases not matched to a gene: 19. The chain's CDR3 is CASSFRRQGASAIPEQYF. CDR3 nucleotide sequence: TGTGCCAGCAGTTTCCGTAGGCAGGGGGCCTCGGCTATCCCCGAGCAGTACTTC.

The chain carries TRBV7-9 and TRBJ1-1; no firm D call. Trimming shortened V by 5 bases and J by 3 bases, and 7 bases separated the two germline ends. The CDR3 sequence is 12 residues long. Looked up from germline, CDR1 is SEHNR and CDR2 is FQNEAQ (reference sequence). DNA for the CDR3: TGTGCCAGCAGCAGGGTGGACACTGAAGCTTTCTTT. Protein sequence: CASSRVDTEAFF.

The chain couples TRBV27 to TRBJ2-7; 11 nucleotides line up with TRBD1. V lost 5 bases and J lost 4; bases outside the gene matches: 1. In germline, CDR1 is MNHEY, CDR2 SMNVEV (reference sequence). The CDR3 contains 13 residues. DNA of the CDR3: TGTGCCAGCAGTGGGGACAGGGGGTACGAGCAGTACTTC. Its translation is CASSGDRGYEQYF.

The chain is built from TRBV18 and TRBJ1-4; the match to TRBD1 covers 9 bases. V lost 3 bases to trimming and J lost 13 bases; unmatched junction nucleotides: 6. Germline values: CDR1 KGHSH, CDR2 LQKENI. This CDR3 comprises 13 residues. The CDR3 sequence: CASSPNTGGLLFF. The CDR3 DNA is TGTGCCAGCTCACCGAATACAGGGGGCTTACTGTTTTTT. Complete variable domain (other parts from reference TRBV18 and TRBJ1-4): NAGVMQNPRHLVRRRGQEARLRCSPMKGHSHVYWYRQLPEEGLKFMVYLQKENIIDESGMPKERFSAEFPKEGPSILRIQQVVRGDSAAYFCASSPNTGGLLFFGSGTQLSVL.

The V gene is TRBV2, the J gene TRBJ1-1; D perhaps matches TRBD1 (6 bases). This CDR3 has 13 amino acids. The V and J ends lost 5 bases and 4 bases respectively, with 11 bases between them. CDR1 is SNHLY and CDR2 is FYNNEI in the germline V gene. CDR3: CASSQQGITEAFF. CDR3 in DNA: TGTGCCAGCAGTCAACAGGGAATCACTGAAGCTTTCTTT.

The chain recombines TRBV5-6 with TRBJ2-7; tentatively, D is TRBD2 (6 bases). CDR3 length equals 14 residues. In germline, CDR1 is SGHDT, CDR2 YYEEEE. Trimming removed 1 base from V and 6 bases from J, with 14 bases in between. CDR3 DNA: TGTGCCAGCAGCTTGTGGGGGGAGGCTAGCGAGCAGTACTTC. Its translation is CASSLWGEASEQYF. The whole variable domain, filled in from reference TRBV5-6 and TRBJ2-7, reads DAGVTQSPTHLIKTRGQQVTLRCSPKSGHDTVSWYQQALGQGPQFIFQYYEEEERQRGNFPDRFSGHQFPNYSSELNVNALLLGDSALYLCASSLWGEASEQYFGPGTRLTVT.

The V and J genes are TRBV6-1 and TRBJ2-7; possible D gene TRBD2, 5 bases. This CDR3 comprises 14 residues. The V gene lost 6 bases and the J gene lost 0 bases, with 12 bases spanning the gap. Germline V lookup: CDR1 MNHNS, CDR2 SASEGT. CDR3 sequence (DNA): TGTGCCAGCAGCCGCCGGACTTTCTCCTACGAGCAGTACTTC. It codes for CASSRRTFSYEQYF.

The CDR3 is CASRGGTDRVLAKNIQYF. As DNA, the CDR3 is TGTGCCAGCAGAGGCGGGACAGACAGGGTCCTAGCCAAAAACATTCAGTACTTC. The chain has TRBV5-8 and TRBJ2-4; D is perhaps TRBD1 (7 bases). The CDR3 is 18 residues long. Germline assignment: CDR1 SGHTS and CDR2 YDEGEE. V lost 5 bases and J lost 0, with 21 bases in between.